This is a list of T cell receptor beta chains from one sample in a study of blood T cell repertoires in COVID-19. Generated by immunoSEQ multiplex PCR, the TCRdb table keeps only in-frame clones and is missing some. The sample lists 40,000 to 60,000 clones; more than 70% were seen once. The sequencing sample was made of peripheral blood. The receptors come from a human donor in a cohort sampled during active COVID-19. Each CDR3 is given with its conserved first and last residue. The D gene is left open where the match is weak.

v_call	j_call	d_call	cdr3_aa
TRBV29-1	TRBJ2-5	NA	CSVEEGEETQYF
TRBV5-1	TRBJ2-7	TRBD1	CASSNRDRPYEQYF
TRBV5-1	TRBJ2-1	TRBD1	CASSLTGTGLINEQFF
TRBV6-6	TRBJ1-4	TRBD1	CASSYRGQGEEKLFF
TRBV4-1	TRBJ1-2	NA	CASSQQSGIAYYGYTF
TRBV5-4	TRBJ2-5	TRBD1	CASSLQGAQETQYF
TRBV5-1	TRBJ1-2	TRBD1	CASSLRDRDGYGYTF
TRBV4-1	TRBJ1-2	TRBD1	CASSQVTGDGYGYTF
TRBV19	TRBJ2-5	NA	CASSKRWRETQYF
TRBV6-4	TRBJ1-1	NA	CASSGVAGVAEAFF
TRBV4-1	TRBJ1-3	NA	CASSQVYNTIYF
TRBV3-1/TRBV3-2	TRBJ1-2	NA	CASSQDHDTYGYTF
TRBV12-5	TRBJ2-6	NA	CASGPPRGSGANVLTF
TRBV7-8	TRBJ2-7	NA	CASSFLYEQYF
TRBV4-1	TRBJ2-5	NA	CASSQLQGIRETQYF
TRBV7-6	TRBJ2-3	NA	CASSFLQGIDKNTQYF
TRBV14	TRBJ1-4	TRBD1	CASSRQGGTNEKLFF
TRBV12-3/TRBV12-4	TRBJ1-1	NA	CASSLRVAEAFF
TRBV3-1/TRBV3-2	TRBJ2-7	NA	CASSQGQGTAYEQYF
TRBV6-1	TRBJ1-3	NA	CASSERLGGRISSGNTIYF
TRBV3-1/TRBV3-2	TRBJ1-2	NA	CASSQVRGTYGYTF
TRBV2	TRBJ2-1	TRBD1	CASSRQGDSYNEQFF
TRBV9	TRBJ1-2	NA	CASSVDWRGESRYTF
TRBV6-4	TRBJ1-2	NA	CASKDSNYGYTF
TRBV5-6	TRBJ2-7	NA	CASSAAGGYEQYF
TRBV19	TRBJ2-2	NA	CASSLPGADTGELFF
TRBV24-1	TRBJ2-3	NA	CATSDPPADTQYF
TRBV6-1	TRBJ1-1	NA	CASSEGQPIEAFF
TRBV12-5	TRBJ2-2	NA	CASGLDGKVSGELFF
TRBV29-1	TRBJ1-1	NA	CSAAGANTEAFF
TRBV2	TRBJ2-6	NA	CASRSTNAVAAGANVLTF
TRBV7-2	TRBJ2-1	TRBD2	CASSLTSGGVNEQFF
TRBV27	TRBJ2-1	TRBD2	CASSLIAGASYNEQFF
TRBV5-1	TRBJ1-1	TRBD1	CASEETGTGHTEAFF
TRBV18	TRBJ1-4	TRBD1	CASSRLNRGTNEKLFF
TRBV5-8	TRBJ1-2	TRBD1	CASSPRDRRLYGYTF
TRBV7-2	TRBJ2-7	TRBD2	CASSSGLAGEQYF
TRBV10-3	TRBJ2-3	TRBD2	CAISGLAGSDTQYF
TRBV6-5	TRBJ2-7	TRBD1	CASRGQGRYEQYF
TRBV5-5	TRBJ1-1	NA	CASSKRTVDNTEAFF
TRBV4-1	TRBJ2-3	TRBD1	CASSHRDRGSADTQYF
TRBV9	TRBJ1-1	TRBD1	CASSSRQGSEAFF
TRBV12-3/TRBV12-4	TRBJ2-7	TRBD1	CASSLRTGAEQYF
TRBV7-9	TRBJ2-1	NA	CASRYTSFIYNEQFF
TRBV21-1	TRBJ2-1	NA	CASSKVSSGVVSEQFF
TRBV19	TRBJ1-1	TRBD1	CASSIFGRGLTEAFF
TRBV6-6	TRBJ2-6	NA	CASSPHISGANVLTF
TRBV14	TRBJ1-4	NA	CASSQGSGLVEKLFF
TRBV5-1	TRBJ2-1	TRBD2	CASSLVLAGSVGDEQFF
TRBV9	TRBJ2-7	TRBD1	CASSNRGAYEQYF